This T cell receptor beta chain is from a study of T cell responses to AZD1222 COVID-19 vaccine. Method: immunoSEQ multiplex PCR; TCRdb's copy keeps in-frame clones and lacks some. Of about 97,000 clones in the sample, roughly 87% were seen once. From germline, CDR1 is LGHNT and CDR2 FRNRAP. V trimming: 1 base; J trimming: 3 bases; junction bases outside the gene matches: 4. This CDR3 contains 16 residues. Sample: peripheral blood, taken on day 0 of AZD1222 vaccination. This clonotype originated in an adult in good health. The rearrangement uses TRBV12-5 and TRBJ2-3; TRBD2 aligns across 10 bases. The CDR3 is CASGLGASGRTDTQYF. The CDR3 DNA sequence: TGTGCTAGTGGTTTGGGGGCTAGCGGGAGAACAGATACGCAGTATTTT. Looking up the rest from reference TRBV12-5 and TRBJ2-3 gives the full variable domain: DARVTQTPRHKVTEMGQEVTMRCQPILGHNTVFWYRQTMMQGLELLAYFRNRAPLDDSGMPKDRFSAEMPDATLATLKIQPSEPRDSAVYFCASGLGASGRTDTQYFGPGTRLTVL.